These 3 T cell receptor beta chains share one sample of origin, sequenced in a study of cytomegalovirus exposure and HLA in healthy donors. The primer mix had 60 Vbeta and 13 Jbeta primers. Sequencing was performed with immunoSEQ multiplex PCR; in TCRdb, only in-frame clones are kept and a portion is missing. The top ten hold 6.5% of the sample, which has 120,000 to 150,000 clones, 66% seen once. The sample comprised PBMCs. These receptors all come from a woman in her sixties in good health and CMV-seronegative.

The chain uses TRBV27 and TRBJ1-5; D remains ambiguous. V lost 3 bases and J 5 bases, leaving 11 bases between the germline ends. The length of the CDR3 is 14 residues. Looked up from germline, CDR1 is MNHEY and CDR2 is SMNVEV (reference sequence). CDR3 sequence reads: CASSFGRQDQPQHF. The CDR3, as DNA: TGTGCCAGCAGTTTTGGCCGGCAGGATCAGCCCCAGCATTTT.

CDR3 amino acids: CASSLDRGTNYGYTF. CDR3 nucleotides: TGTGCCAGCTCACTCGATCGGGGTACGAACTATGGCTACACCTTC. J is TRBJ1-2 and V is TRBV18; D not certain. Trimming removed 4 bases at V and 2 bases at J, with 14 bases between. The germline V gene encodes CDR1 KGHSH and CDR2 LQKENI. The CDR3 is made up of 15 amino acids.

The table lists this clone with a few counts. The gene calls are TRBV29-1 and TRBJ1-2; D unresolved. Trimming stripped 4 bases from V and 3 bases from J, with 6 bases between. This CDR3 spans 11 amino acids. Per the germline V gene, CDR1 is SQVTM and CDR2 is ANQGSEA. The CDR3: CSVVSDYGYTF. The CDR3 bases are TGCAGCGTTGTATCGGACTATGGCTACACCTTC.